Listed here is a single TCR beta chain. Its specificity is unknown. The template was RNA from unsorted bulk tissue. The normal lung tissue was taken more than 3 cm from the tumor edge. This sample stems from a study of tumor and adjacent non-tumor tissue in lung cancer. This CDR3 is 16 amino acids long. V was pared by 6 bases and J by 11 bases, with 29 bases between. Points from the study as a whole: Top 100 clones took a larger repertoire share in normal lung.

TCRbeta libraries were built with three rounds of nested PCR, modified from ARM-PCR. Via MiXCR, TCRdb re-called the multiplex PCR reads, giving one row per CDR3 protein. This table holds about 86,000 distinct CDR3 sequences, more than 75% found once. The genes are TRBV12-3 or TRBV12-4 and TRBJ2-7; D perhaps matches TRBD1 (6 bases). This clonotype originated in a woman between 50 and 59 years old with non-small cell lung cancer. The specimen was distant non-tumor lung tissue. The CDR3 protein is CASSPGYRTESGEEYF. The DNA for the CDR3 is TGTGCCAGCAGCCCAGGATACCGGACAGAGTCAGGAGAGGAGTACTTC.